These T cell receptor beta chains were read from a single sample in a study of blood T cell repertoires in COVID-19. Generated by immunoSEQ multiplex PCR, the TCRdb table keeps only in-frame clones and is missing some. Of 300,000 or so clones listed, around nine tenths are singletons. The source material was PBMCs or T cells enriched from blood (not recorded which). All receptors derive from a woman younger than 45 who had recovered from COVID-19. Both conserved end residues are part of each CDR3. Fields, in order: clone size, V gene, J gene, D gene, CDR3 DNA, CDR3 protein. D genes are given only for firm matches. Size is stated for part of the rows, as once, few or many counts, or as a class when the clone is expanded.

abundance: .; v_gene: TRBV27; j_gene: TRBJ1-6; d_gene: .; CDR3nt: TGTGCCAGCAGTTTATGGAAAGGGGTCTCACCCCTCCACTTT; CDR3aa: CASSLWKGVSPLHF
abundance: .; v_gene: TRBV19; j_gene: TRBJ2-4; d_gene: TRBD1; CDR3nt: TGTGCCAGTAGTATAGTCGCAACAGGGGGTTTTGGGAACATTCAGTACTTC; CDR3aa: CASSIVATGGFGNIQYF
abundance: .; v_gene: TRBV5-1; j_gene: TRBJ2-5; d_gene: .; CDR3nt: TGCGCCAGCAGCTTGGACCCGATCGGGACACAAGAGACCCAGTACTTC; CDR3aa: CASSLDPIGTQETQYF
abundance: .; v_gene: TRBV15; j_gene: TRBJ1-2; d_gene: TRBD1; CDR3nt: TGTGCCACCAGCAGAGGCTTTACAGGGGAACACGGCTACACCTTC; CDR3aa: CATSRGFTGEHGYTF
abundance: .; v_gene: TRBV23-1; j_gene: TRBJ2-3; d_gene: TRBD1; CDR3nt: TGCGCCAGCAGTCAATCCGCGGGACAGGGTAGGTCAGATACGCAGTATTTT; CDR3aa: CASSQSAGQGRSDTQYF
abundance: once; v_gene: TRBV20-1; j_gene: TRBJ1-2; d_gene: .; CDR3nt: TGCAGTGCAAGACAGGAAGGCTACACCTTC; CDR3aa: CSARQEGYTF
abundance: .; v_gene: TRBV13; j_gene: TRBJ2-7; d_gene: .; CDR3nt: TGTGCCAGCAGCTTTGGCACAAACTACGAGCAGTACTTC; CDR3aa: CASSFGTNYEQYF
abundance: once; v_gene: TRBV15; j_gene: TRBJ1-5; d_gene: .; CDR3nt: TGTGCCACCAGCAGACCCCCCGGGGGTAGGCCCCAGCATTTT; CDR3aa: CATSRPPGGRPQHF
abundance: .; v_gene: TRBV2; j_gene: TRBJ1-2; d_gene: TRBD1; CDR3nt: TGTGCCAGCAGGGGACAGGCGAGTGGCTACACCTTC; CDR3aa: CASRGQASGYTF
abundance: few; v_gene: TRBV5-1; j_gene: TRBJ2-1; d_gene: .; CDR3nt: TGCGCCAGCAGCCCGGGAGGGACAGACAATGAGCAGTTCTTC; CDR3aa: CASSPGGTDNEQFF
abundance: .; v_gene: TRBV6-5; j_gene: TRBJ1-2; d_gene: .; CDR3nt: TGTGCCAGCACCACCCGCGGGGGGGGAGACTATGGCTACACCTTC; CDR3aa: CASTTRGGGDYGYTF
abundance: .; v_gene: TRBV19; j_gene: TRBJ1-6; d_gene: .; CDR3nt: TGTGCCAGTAGTGAGGCACGAGGTTCACCCCTCCACTTT; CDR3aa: CASSEARGSPLHF
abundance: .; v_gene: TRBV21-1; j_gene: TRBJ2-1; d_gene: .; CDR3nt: TGTGCCAGCAACAGGCACAATGAGCAGTTCTTC; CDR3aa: CASNRHNEQFF
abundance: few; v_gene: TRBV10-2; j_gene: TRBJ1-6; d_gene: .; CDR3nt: TGCGCCAGCAGTGAGTCACAGGGCACCTCACCCCTCCACTTT; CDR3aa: CASSESQGTSPLHF
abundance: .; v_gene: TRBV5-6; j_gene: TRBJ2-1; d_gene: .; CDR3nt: TGTGCCAGCAGCTTGTCGTGGGCGGGGGCCTCCTACAATGAGCAGTTCTTC; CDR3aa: CASSLSWAGASYNEQFF
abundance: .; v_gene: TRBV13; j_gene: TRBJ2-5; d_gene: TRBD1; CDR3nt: TGTGCCAGCAGCTTAGGCCGGGGACAGGGCCAAGAGACCCAGTACTTC; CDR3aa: CASSLGRGQGQETQYF
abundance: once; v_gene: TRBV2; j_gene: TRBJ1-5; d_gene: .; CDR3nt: TGTGCCAGCAGTGAATTTCAGGGAGGGCAGCCCCAGCATTTT; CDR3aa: CASSEFQGGQPQHF
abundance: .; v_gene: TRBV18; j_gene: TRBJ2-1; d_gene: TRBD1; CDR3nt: TGTGCCAGCTCACCGGGACAGGCCCTCTACAATGAGCAGTTCTTC; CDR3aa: CASSPGQALYNEQFF
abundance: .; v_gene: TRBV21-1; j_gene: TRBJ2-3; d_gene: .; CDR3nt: TGTGCCAGCAGCAAAGTCCAGGTTTACACAGATACGCAGTATTTT; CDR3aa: CASSKVQVYTDTQYF